Presented here are 23 T cell receptor beta chains from one specimen sequenced in a study of blood T cell repertoires in COVID-19. TCRdb's copy holds only in-frame clones and misses some; the assay was immunoSEQ multiplex PCR. The sample has some 190,000 clones, under 90% seen once; the top ten hold less than 20%. The specimen was peripheral blood. The receptors were gathered from a human donor in a cohort sampled during active COVID-19.

This chain links TRBV18 with TRBJ2-5, with 9 bases identical to TRBD1. The length of the CDR3 is 18 residues. V shed 2 bases, J shed 2 bases, and the junction held 12 bases outside the gene matches. Germline lookup yields CDR1 KGHSH and CDR2 LQKENI. The CDR3 DNA is TGTGCCAGCTCACCAATGAGGAGCGGGACAGGGAAACAAGAGACCCAGTACTTC. This gives the protein CASSPMRSGTGKQETQYF.

This chain connects TRBV7-8 to TRBJ2-7; 8 bases align to TRBD2. With V trimmed by 0 bases and J by 4 bases, 5 bases remained unmatched. There are 15 residues in the CDR3. Germline assignment: CDR1 SGHVS and CDR2 FQNEAQ. The CDR3 nucleotides read TGTGCCAGCAGCTTAGCGCCTAGCGGGTTGTACGAGCAGTACTTC. This sequence encodes CASSLAPSGLYEQYF.

The chain has TRBV19 and TRBJ1-1, with 9 bases fitting TRBD1. CDR1 LNHDA and CDR2 SQIVND come from the germline V gene (reference sequence). After removal of 7 bases from V and 12 bases from J, the junction contained 9 bases not matched to a gene. This CDR3 spans 12 amino acids. The CDR3 loop is CASTHRGHPPFF. In nucleotides, the CDR3 is TGTGCCAGTACCCACAGGGGGCACCCTCCTTTCTTT.

The genes are TRBV29-1 and TRBJ2-1; 9 bases line up with TRBD2. V shed 4 bases, J shed 6 bases, and the junction held 10 bases outside the gene matches. Per germline, CDR1 SQVTM and CDR2 ANQGSEA. CDR3 length: 15 amino acids. CDR3 in amino acids: CSVVGRTSVFNEQFF. In DNA, the CDR3 is TGCAGCGTTGTTGGGAGGACTAGCGTCTTCAATGAGCAGTTCTTC.

The J gene is TRBJ1-1, the V gene TRBV19; 8 positions match TRBD1. Germline CDR1 and CDR2: LNHDA and SQIVND (reference sequence). CDR3 length equals 16 residues. J lost 0 bases, V lost 6 bases, and 9 bases had no gene match. The CDR3 here is CASRRSRGRVNTEAFF. DNA for the CDR3: TGTGCCAGTAGACGCTCCAGGGGGCGTGTGAACACTGAAGCTTTCTTT.

The chain is built from TRBV4-1 and TRBJ2-7; TRBD1 matches at 7 bases. V was pared by 4 bases and J by 6 bases, with 12 bases of the junction left unmatched. Germline-derived CDR1 and CDR2 are MGHRA and YSYEKL. CDR3 size: 15 residues. The CDR3 DNA sequence: TGCGCCAGCAGCCCCCCTCGGGACAGTCGATGCGAGCAGTACGTC. Encoded protein: CASSPPRDSRCEQYV.

V and J are TRBV30 and TRBJ1-5; D remains unclear. V dropped 1 base and J dropped 6 bases, with 22 bases sitting between them. Per the germline V gene, CDR1 is GTSNPN and CDR2 is SVGIG (reference sequence). The CDR3 is made up of 17 amino acids. This chain's CDR3 is CAWSAVLDTLGTQPQHF. CDR3 DNA sequence: TGTGCCTGGAGTGCCGTACTCGACACTCTCGGTACTCAGCCCCAGCATTTT.

There are a few counts of this clone. The chain joins TRBV7-9 to TRBJ1-3; TRBD1 might be the D (6 bases). The CDR3 covers 14 residues. Germline V gene data show CDR1 as SEHNR and CDR2 as FQNEAQ (reference sequence). V lost 5 bases and J 4 bases, leaving 12 bases between the germline ends. This CDR3 reads CASSPTGRGNTIYF. The CDR3 bases are TGTGCCAGCAGCCCGACAGGACGGGGAAACACCATATATTTT.

This clone has just a few counts. The rearrangement links TRBV11-2 to TRBJ1-4; unclear D gene. CDR3 length: 15 residues. V shed 3 bases and J shed 3 bases, with 11 bases lying between them. The V gene's germline CDR1 is SGHAT and CDR2 FQNNGV. In DNA form, the CDR3 reads TGTGCCAGCAGCTTGTTGTGGAGAGCTAATGAAAAACTGTTTTTT. Translation: CASSLLWRANEKLFF.

DNA of the CDR3: TGCAGCGTTGAAGGGCGGAACAGGGGGAGGACCGGGGAGCTGTTTTTT. Its translation: CSVEGRNRGRTGELFF. This chain joins TRBV29-1 and TRBJ2-2; 8 positions match TRBD1. V lost 1 base, J lost 5 bases, and 9 bases stayed unmatched. The CDR3 has 16 amino acids. Looked up from germline, CDR1 is SQVTM and CDR2 is ANQGSEA.

The chain carries TRBV25-1 and TRBJ2-2; weak D call: TRBD1 (5 bases). The germline V and J ends were trimmed by 10 bases and 1 base, with 16 bases remaining between them. This CDR3 has 15 residues. CDR1 MGHDK and CDR2 SYGVNS come from the germline V gene. Written as DNA, the CDR3 is TGTGCCACCAAGGGGCTGTGGGGGAACACCGGGGAGCTGTTTTTT. Protein product: CATKGLWGNTGELFF.

The chain uses TRBV6-6 and TRBJ2-6; TRBD2 agrees at 10 bases. The CDR3 has 20 amino acids. CDR1 MNHNY and CDR2 SVGAGI come from the germline V gene (reference sequence). Trimming removed 6 bases from V and 3 bases from J; junction bases left unmatched: 17. The CDR3 loop reads CASSHYTSGKGQVGANVLTF. CDR3 bases: TGTGCCAGCAGCCATTATACTAGCGGGAAGGGACAGGTTGGGGCCAACGTCCTGACTTTC.

Only one count was recorded for this clone. The chain is built from TRBV28 and TRBJ2-1; D is perhaps TRBD2 (6 bases). The CDR3 spans 17 residues. The germline CDR1 and CDR2 sequences are MDHEN and SYDVKM. Trimming removed 4 bases from V and 4 bases from J, with 20 bases in between. The DNA for the CDR3 is TGTGCCAGCAGTTCCCCTCCACCGGGAGTGGTTTACAATGAGCAGTTCTTC. Translation: CASSSPPPGVVYNEQFF.

The gene calls are TRBV27 and TRBJ2-1; 10 bases match TRBD1. Germline values: CDR1 MNHEY, CDR2 SMNVEV (reference sequence). The CDR3 runs to 13 residues. V lost 5 bases and J lost 8; bases outside the gene matches: 3. CDR3 DNA sequence: TGTGCCAGCAGTGGACAGGGGGAGCATGAGCAGTTCTTC. Amino acid sequence: CASSGQGEHEQFF.

Here the CDR3 reads CAWSSPYGPQHF. CDR3 in DNA: TGTGCCTGGAGTTCTCCCTACGGGCCCCAGCATTTT. The genes are TRBV30 and TRBJ1-5; D gene uncertain. CDR1 and CDR2 (germline): GTSNPN, SVGIG (reference sequence). Trimming removed 2 bases at V and 9 bases at J, with 11 bases between. This CDR3 spans 12 amino acids.

The chain is built from TRBV5-8 and TRBJ1-5; no clear D. This CDR3 comprises 12 residues. V was shortened by 2 bases and J by 7 bases, with 7 bases between the two germline ends. CDR1 is SGHTS and CDR2 is YDEGEE in the germline V gene. The CDR3 region has the DNA TGTGCCAGCAGCTTAATTCCGCAGCCCCAGCATTTT. The encoded protein is CASSLIPQPQHF. Full variable domain (remainder filled in from reference TRBV5-8 and TRBJ1-5): EAGVTQSPTHLIKTRGQQATLRCSPISGHTSVYWYQQALGLGLQFLLWYDEGEERNRGNFPPRFSGRQFPNYSSELNVNALELEDSALYLCASSLIPQPQHFGDGTRLSIL.

As for this clone: Different DNA sequences within this sample yield the same CDR3. The chain couples TRBV28 to TRBJ2-7; the D gene is possibly TRBD1 (6 bases). CDR1 MDHEN and CDR2 SYDVKM come from the germline V gene. The germline V and J ends were trimmed by 2 bases and 3 bases, with 8 bases remaining between them. The CDR3 loop spans 13 amino acids. In DNA, the CDR3 is TGTGCCAGCAGTTTAGGACAGCACTACGAGCAGTACTTC. This gives the protein CASSLGQHYEQYF. Full variable domain (remainder filled in from reference TRBV28 and TRBJ2-7): DVKVTQSSRYLVKRTGEKVFLECVQDMDHENMFWYRQDPGLGLRLIYFSYDVKMKEKGDIPEGYSVSREKKERFSLILESASTNQTSMYLCASSLGQHYEQYFGPGTRLTVT.

The chain is built from TRBV24-1 and TRBJ2-3; 7 bases fit TRBD1. V lost 4 bases to trimming and J lost 5 bases; unmatched junction nucleotides: 5. CDR3 size: 14 residues. CDR1 and CDR2 (germline): KGHDR, SFDVKD. The CDR3 spells CATSESGTEDTQYF. CDR3 coding DNA: TGTGCCACCAGTGAATCCGGGACAGAAGATACGCAGTATTTT.

The CDR3 loop reads CASSWRGKTYEQYF. Here the CDR3 DNA reads TGTGCCAGCAGCTGGAGGGGTAAAACCTACGAGCAGTACTTC. The chain couples TRBV5-6 to TRBJ2-7, with D perhaps TRBD2 (6 bases). Per the germline V gene, CDR1 is SGHDT and CDR2 is YYEEEE. Trimming shortened V by 3 bases and J by 2 bases, and 12 bases separated the two germline ends. The CDR3 has 14 residues.

Of note for this clone: Other nucleotide sequences in the sample specify the same CDR3. V and J are TRBV5-1 and TRBJ2-3; TRBD2 aligns across 7 bases. Trimming cost V 0 bases and J 2 bases; bases outside gene matches: 3. This CDR3 is built from 15 residues. Per germline, CDR1 SGHRS and CDR2 YFSETQ. DNA of the CDR3: TGCGCCAGCAGCTTGGCCAGCGGGGACACAGATACGCAGTATTTT. Protein sequence: CASSLASGDTDTQYF. Variable domain in full (rest from reference TRBV5-1 and TRBJ2-3): KAGVTQTPRYLIKTRGQQVTLSCSPISGHRSVSWYQQTPGQGLQFLFEYFSETQRNKGNFPGRFSGRQFSNSRSEMNVSTLELGDSALYLCASSLASGDTDTQYFGPGTRLTVL.

The chain couples TRBV20-1 to TRBJ1-1; 7 bases agree with TRBD1. Trimming removed 3 bases from V and 2 bases from J; junction bases left unmatched: 9. In germline, CDR1 is DFQATT, CDR2 SNEGSKA (reference sequence). This CDR3 region has 15 residues. The CDR3 is CSASGGQKINTEAFF. As DNA, the CDR3 is TGCAGTGCTAGTGGGGGACAGAAGATAAACACTGAAGCTTTCTTT.

This clone was recorded many times. The chain recombines TRBV5-1 with TRBJ1-1; unclear D gene. The CDR3 loop spans 14 amino acids. The germline gives CDR1 SGHRS, CDR2 YFSETQ. Trimming removed 7 bases from V and 2 bases from J, with 15 bases in between. CDR3 DNA: TGCGCCAGCGCCGCGTTCGGGGAAAACACTGAAGCTTTCTTT. Translated: CASAAFGENTEAFF.

This rearrangement joins TRBV20-1 to TRBJ2-1; tentatively, D is TRBD2 (5 bases). From germline, CDR1 is DFQATT and CDR2 SNEGSKA (reference sequence). The germline V and J ends were trimmed by 3 bases and 3 bases, with 15 bases remaining between them. The CDR3 extends over 15 amino acids. CDR3 protein: CSASYLRAYYNEQFF. CDR3 sequence (DNA): TGCAGTGCTAGTTATTTGCGGGCCTACTACAATGAGCAGTTCTTC.